Here is one T cell receptor (beta chain) with its context. There is no known antigen for this receptor. Base-call qualities are not available, and no considerably larger clone is one nucleotide away. CDR1 LGHNA and CDR2 YSLEER were looked up in the germline V gene. The V end gives up 1 base and the J end 4 bases, leaving 8 bases in the junction not matched to a gene. The CDR3 numbers 16 residues from cysteine through phenylalanine. Solely the CDR3 DNA is kept, with 48 bases framed from the first base. The time point label, as the study defines it: recipient sample about 28 days before transplant, after cytoreduction. Blood from recipients was drawn about 28 days before transplant and again at days 30, 100 and 180 after transplant. Using Nuclei Lysis Solution, genomic DNA was extracted from unfractionated peripheral blood mononuclear cells that were either fresh or cryopreserved. This sample was included in a study of T cell clonotyping in hematopoietic cell transplantation (dated by TCRdb to the early 2020s). At the level of the whole study: Recipient samples taken before transplant were obtained following cytoreduction. A total of 130 to 150 blood samples were gathered in the study from a few dozen consecutive transplant recipients along with their related donors. Recruitment of patients was conducted between 2015 and January 2017, and follow-up was continued until late 2020 or death.

The investigation overall reported the following: A decrease in recipient TCR diversity was observed after transplant, and a progressive increase in pathologically expanded clonotypes was seen from day 30 to day 180. Only a small fraction of recipient repertoires overlapped donor repertoires, with over 95% appearing de novo at the given depth. The sample size was limited and the cells went unsorted, which meant the CD4 and CD8 repertoire contributions could not be told apart. Broader TCR repertoire diversity after transplant was predicted by Inverse Simpson Index values from donors and from recipients before transplant.

The immunoSEQ assay, a bias-controlled multiplex PCR using V- and J-specific primers, was used to amplify TCR beta CDR3 regions from genomic DNA. A second PCR step added a proprietary barcode and Illumina adapter sequences to the CDR3 amplicons. CDR3 libraries were sequenced on an Illumina MiSeq instrument. As for the original processing: immunoSEQ Analyzer 3.0 was used for export and quality control, with R Bioconductor and Immunarch used for downstream analyses. Only productive rearrangements in the normalized downsampled data set were used to calculate repertoire metrics. Clonotypes larger than 5 templates in the normalized cohort were defined as pathologically expanded. Repertoire diversity was measured with the Inverse Simpson Index. To capture all clonotypes, the CMV-specificity analyses were run on the non-normalized data set. In its TCRdb copy, this immuneACCESS table keeps in-frame sequences only and misses some clones. Where compared with another copy, unresolved V genes explain less than half of these, and the others have no known cause. D and trimming were read from the DNA, whereas the V and J calls and clone size are those reported in that table. Recorded for this sample are some 27,000 clones; approximately 77% of them occurred a single time. The ten largest account for approximately 1.8% of the sample.

The chain links TRBV4-3 with TRBJ2-7, with 9 bases in between that match TRBD1. Material: peripheral blood mononuclear cells, obtained before stem cell transplant. This TCR was sampled from a man aged 40-49 years with acute myeloid leukemia. Some clones in this sample may be carry-over from other donors' samples. The DNA sequence is given as TGCGCCAGCAGCCAAGGCCGGGACAGGGTCCCTTACGAGCAGTACTTC. It translates to CASSQGRDRVPYEQYF.